The 8 T cell receptor beta chains below all came from one sample that was sequenced in a study of blood T cell repertoires in COVID-19. Clones were read by immunoSEQ multiplex PCR, and TCRdb kept only the in-frame ones, dropping some. The top ten clones hold roughly 0.82% of a sample with approximately 170,000 clones, approximately 89% of them seen once. Source material: PBMCs or T cells enriched from blood (not recorded which). The receptors shown here come from a woman under 30 who had recovered from COVID-19.

The chain uses TRBV12-3 or TRBV12-4 and TRBJ2-1; 8 bases match TRBD2. V gave up 1 base and J gave up 11 bases; unmatched junction bases: 4. This CDR3 region has 13 residues. The chain's CDR3 is CASSLGLAGKQFF. For the CDR3, the DNA is TGTGCCAGCAGTTTAGGGCTAGCGGGCAAGCAGTTCTTC.

The chain couples TRBV7-9 to TRBJ2-7; TRBD2 matches 10 bases. Germline assignment: CDR1 SEHNR and CDR2 FQNEAQ (reference sequence). Trimming at V came to 5 bases and at J to 3 bases, leaving 13 bases not matched to a gene. The CDR3 runs 17 residues. In DNA, the CDR3 is TGTGCCAGCAGCCCCGGGGGTCTAGCGGGAGACCTCTACGAGCAGTACTTC. Encoded protein: CASSPGGLAGDLYEQYF. The complete variable domain, with remaining parts taken from reference TRBV7-9 and TRBJ2-7, reads DTGVSQNPRHKITKRGQNVTFRCDPISEHNRLYWYRQTLGQGPEFLTYFQNEAQLEKSRLLSDRFSAERPKGSFSTLEIQRTEQGDSAMYLCASSPGGLAGDLYEQYFGPGTRLTVT.

The CDR3 sequence: CASSHGVHEQYF. CDR3 DNA: TGTGCCAGCAGCCACGGGGTACACGAGCAGTACTTC. This chain uses TRBV3-1 (or the pseudogene TRBV3-2) with TRBJ2-7, with D possibly TRBD2 on 5 matching bases. Trimming took off 3 bases at V and 5 bases at J, with 8 bases between the two ends. The length of the CDR3 is 12 residues. Per the germline V gene, CDR1 is LGHDT and CDR2 is YNNKEL (reference sequence).

This chain links TRBV3-1 (or the pseudogene TRBV3-2) with TRBJ2-7, with 8 nucleotides matching TRBD2. From germline, CDR1 is LGHDT and CDR2 YNNKEL (reference sequence). J was trimmed by 12 bases and V by 2 bases; bases with no gene match: 9. The CDR3 is made up of 13 amino acids. The CDR3 DNA follows: TGTGCCAGCAGCCAACCCGTCAGCGGGAGAGTGTACTTC. This translates into CASSQPVSGRVYF.

The rearrangement uses TRBV5-4 and TRBJ1-1; D may be TRBD1 (6 bases). Germline V CDR1 and CDR2: SGHNT, YYREEE (reference sequence). V lost 4 bases to trimming and J lost 0 bases, with 13 bases between them. This CDR3 region has 15 residues. CDR3 sequence (DNA): TGTGCCAGCAGCGCCGCGGACAGAATGAACACTGAAGCTTTCTTT. Translated, it gives CASSAADRMNTEAFF.

The rearrangement links TRBV9 to TRBJ2-3; maybe TRBD2 (5 bases). The CDR3 extends over 14 amino acids. Per the germline V gene, CDR1 is SGDLS and CDR2 is YYNGEE. V lost 3 bases to trimming and J lost 2 bases, with 10 bases between them. For the CDR3, the DNA is TGTGCCAGCAGCGGGAGGTTCGACACAGATACGCAGTATTTT. Translating it yields CASSGRFDTDTQYF.

As concerns this clone: The sample has other DNA sequences that encode this CDR3 too. The chain couples TRBV2 to TRBJ2-5; no clear D gene. This CDR3 comprises 11 residues. The V end lost 2 bases, the J end lost 4 bases, and 2 bases lay between the germline ends. From germline, CDR1 is SNHLY and CDR2 FYNNEI. Here the CDR3 DNA reads TGTGCCAGCAGTGAACGAGAGACCCAGTACTTC. This translates into CASSERETQYF. Looking up the rest from reference TRBV2 and TRBJ2-5 gives the full variable domain: EPEVTQTPSHQVTQMGQEVILRCVPISNHLYFYWYRQILGQKVEFLVSFYNNEISEKSEIFDDQFSVERPDGSNFTLKIRSTKLEDSAMYFCASSERETQYFGPGTRLLVL.

This chain connects TRBV19 to TRBJ2-3; 7 bases line up with TRBD2. V was pared by 3 bases and J by 2 bases, with 8 bases of the junction left unmatched. There are 16 residues in the CDR3. Germline CDR1 and CDR2: LNHDA and SQIVND (reference sequence). The chain's CDR3 is CASSIRGSPSTDTQYF. DNA of the CDR3: TGTGCCAGTAGTATTCGCGGGAGTCCCTCCACAGATACGCAGTATTTT.